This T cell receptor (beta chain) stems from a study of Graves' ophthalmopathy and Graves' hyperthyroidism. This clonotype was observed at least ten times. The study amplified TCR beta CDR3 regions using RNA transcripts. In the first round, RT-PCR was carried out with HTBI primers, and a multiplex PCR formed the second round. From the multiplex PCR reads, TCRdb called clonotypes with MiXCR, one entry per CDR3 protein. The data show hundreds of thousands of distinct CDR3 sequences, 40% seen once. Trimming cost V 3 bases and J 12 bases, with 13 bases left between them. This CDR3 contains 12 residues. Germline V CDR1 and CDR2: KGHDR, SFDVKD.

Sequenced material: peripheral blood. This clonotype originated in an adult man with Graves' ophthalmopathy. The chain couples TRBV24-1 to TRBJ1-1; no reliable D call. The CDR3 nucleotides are TGTGCCACCAGTGATATGGACGGAGTACCTTTCTTT. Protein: CATSDMDGVPFF.